Sequencing of this T cell receptor beta chain was carried out in a study of T cells in Graves' hyperthyroidism and ophthalmopathy. Germline values: CDR1 SNHLY, CDR2 FYNNEI. The germline V and J ends were trimmed by 6 bases and 2 bases, with 8 bases remaining between them. The CDR3 runs to 14 residues. TCR beta CDR3 sequences were amplified from RNA transcripts. The study used the HTBI primer set for a first-round RT-PCR of the TCR CDR3. MiXCR was run by TCRdb on the multiplex PCR reads, yielding one entry per CDR3 protein. This table holds roughly 580,000 distinct CDR3 sequences, about half found once.

This rearrangement joins TRBV2 to TRBJ1-6, with no clear D. This TCR came from a woman under 30 with Graves' hyperthyroidism. Input material: peripheral blood or thyroid tissue (not recorded which). This CDR3 reads CASSIGTYNSPLHF. CDR3 nucleotides: TGTGCCAGCAGCATAGGCACCTATAATTCACCCCTCCACTTT.